This T cell receptor (beta chain) comes out of a study of blood T cell repertoires in COVID-19. Across the study: Sources were T cells, B-cell-depleted T cells, or PBMCs; the material itself was cDNA or gDNA.

Methods used by the authors: Using reference gene primer amplification, nucleated cell counts were estimated. The protocol was immunoSEQ multiplex PCR, while the TCRdb copy is restricted to in-frame clones and leaves out a portion. V and J calls and clone size are those listed in that table; D and trimming were worked out from the DNA. The table lists 200,000 to 250,000 clones, 85% of them singletons. This CDR3 spans 17 amino acids. V was pared by 2 bases and J by 0 bases, with 14 bases between. CDR1 is LNHDA, CDR2 SQIVND, per germline (reference sequence). The sequenced sample was peripheral blood. The clonotype originates from a woman between 70 and 85 years old with COVID-19, enrolled during active disease. The J gene is TRBJ1-5, the V gene TRBV19; D not certain. This chain's CDR3 is CASSISPQYDSNQPQHF. In nucleotides, the CDR3 is TGTGCCAGTAGTATAAGTCCCCAGTATGATAGCAATCAGCCCCAGCATTTT.